Listed below are T cell receptor beta chains from one sample, sequenced in a study of Graves' ophthalmopathy and Graves' hyperthyroidism. MiXCR, run by TCRdb on the multiplex PCR reads, gives a single entry per CDR3 protein. The table records 500,000 to 600,000 distinct CDR3 sequences, about 40% of them present only once. The sequenced material came from peripheral blood or thyroid tissue (not recorded which). These TCRs come from an adult man with Graves' hyperthyroidism. The CDR3 runs from the conserved cysteine through the conserved F or W. The D gene is left open where the match is weak. Some rows mark clone size as missing; the rest say once, few, many or name a class of expanded clone.

V gene	D gene	J gene	clone size	CDR3 protein	CDR3 DNA
TRBV19	NA	TRBJ1-2	many	CASSIPRQGSGGYTF	TGTGCCAGTAGTATCCCCCGCCAGGGGAGTGGGGGCTACACCTTC
TRBV7-9	NA	TRBJ1-1	many	CASSFVTGPNTEAFF	TGTGCCAGCAGCTTCGTTACAGGGCCGAACACTGAAGCTTTCTTT
TRBV29-1	TRBD2	TRBJ2-3	NA	CSAREAGGTDTQYF	TGCAGCGCCCGAGAAGCGGGAGGCACAGATACGCAGTATTTT
TRBV5-4	TRBD1	TRBJ2-7	NA	CASSQDPGQGYYEQYF	TGTGCCAGCAGCCAAGACCCCGGACAGGGGTACTACGAGCAGTACTTC
TRBV2	NA	TRBJ1-1	few	CASSHPQGLDTEAFF	TGTGCCAGCAGTCATCCACAGGGCTTGGACACTGAAGCTTTCTTT
TRBV9	TRBD2	TRBJ2-1	once	CASSVALWEGSYNEQFF	TGTGCCAGCAGCGTAGCCTTGTGGGAGGGGTCCTACAATGAGCAGTTCTTC
TRBV7-3	NA	TRBJ2-7	NA	CASSSTRREQYF	TGTGCCAGCAGCTCAACTCGGCGGGAGCAGTACTTC
TRBV12-3/TRBV12-4	NA	TRBJ2-1	few	CASSVEAHNEQFF	TGTGCCAGCAGCGTAGAGGCACACAATGAGCAGTTCTTC
TRBV13	TRBD1	TRBJ2-3	NA	CASSFGYRGRTDTQYF	TGTGCCAGCAGCTTTGGATACAGGGGGCGCACAGATACGCAGTATTTT
TRBV29-1	NA	TRBJ1-2	NA	CSLGQGHYGYTF	TGCAGCTTGGGGCAGGGGCACTATGGCTACACCTTC
TRBV6-1	NA	TRBJ2-7	NA	CASSPPSGPPHEQYF	TGTGCCAGCAGTCCCCCCAGCGGACCGCCCCACGAGCAGTACTTC
TRBV12-3/TRBV12-4	NA	TRBJ1-5	many	CASRGTGGSQPQHF	TGTGCCAGCAGGGGGACTGGGGGGAGTCAGCCCCAGCATTTT
TRBV7-9	TRBD1	TRBJ1-4	few	CASSLRTGGREKLFF	TGTGCCAGCAGCTTACGGACAGGGGGCCGGGAAAAACTGTTTTTT
TRBV10-3	TRBD1	TRBJ1-2	many	CAIRGQGESYGYTF	TGTGCCATCAGAGGACAGGGGGAAAGTTATGGCTACACCTTC
TRBV14	NA	TRBJ2-2	few	CASSAGVTNTGELFF	TGTGCCAGCTCAGCAGGGGTGACAAACACCGGGGAGCTGTTTTTT
TRBV7-9	TRBD1	TRBJ2-7	many	CASSRSRGQGTYYEQYF	TGTGCCAGCAGCCGATCTCGTGGACAGGGGACCTACTACGAGCAGTACTTC
TRBV6-5	TRBD1	TRBJ2-6	NA	CASSTRTGHSGANVLTF	TGTGCCAGCAGTACCCGGACAGGGCACTCTGGGGCCAACGTCCTGACTTTC
TRBV25-1	TRBD1	TRBJ1-2	NA	CANSLGLIQGASNYGYTF	TGTGCCAACAGCTTAGGCCTAATCCAGGGGGCGTCAAACTATGGCTACACCTTC
TRBV7-2	NA	TRBJ1-6	many	CASSSLPGFGSPLHF	TGTGCCAGCAGCTCATTGCCAGGTTTTGGTTCACCCCTCCACTTT
TRBV6-5	NA	TRBJ1-1	NA	CVSSSSLNTEAFF	TGTGTCAGCAGTTCCAGCCTGAACACTGAAGCTTTCTTT
TRBV20-1	TRBD2	TRBJ2-1	NA	CSAGTSGGAFNEQFF	TGCAGTGCTGGGACTAGCGGGGGGGCCTTCAATGAGCAGTTCTTC